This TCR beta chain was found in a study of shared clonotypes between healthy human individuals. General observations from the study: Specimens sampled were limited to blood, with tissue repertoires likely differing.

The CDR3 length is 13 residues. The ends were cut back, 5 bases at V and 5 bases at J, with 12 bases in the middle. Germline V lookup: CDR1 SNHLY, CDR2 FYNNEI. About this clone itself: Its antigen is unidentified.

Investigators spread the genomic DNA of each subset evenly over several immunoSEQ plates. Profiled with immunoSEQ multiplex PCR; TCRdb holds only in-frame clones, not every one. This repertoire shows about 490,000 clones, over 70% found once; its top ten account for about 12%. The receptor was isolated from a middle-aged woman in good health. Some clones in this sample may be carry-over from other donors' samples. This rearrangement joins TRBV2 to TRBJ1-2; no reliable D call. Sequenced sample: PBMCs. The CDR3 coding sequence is TGTGCCAGCAGTTCCCGACCGGTTTATGGCTACACCTTC. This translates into CASSSRPVYGYTF.